This TCR beta chain is drawn from a study of cytomegalovirus exposure and HLA in healthy donors. The primer mix had 60 Vbeta and 13 Jbeta primers. Repertoires were generated with immunoSEQ multiplex PCR, while TCRdb's copy carries only in-frame clones and drops some. The sample lists approximately 130,000 clones, roughly 70% occurring once. Deletions cut 4 bases from V and 5 bases from J, with 11 bases between. Germline V gene lookup returns CDR1 SQVTM and CDR2 ANQGSEA. This CDR3 is built from 12 residues. The source of this sequence is a man younger than 40 in good health and CMV-seronegative. The chain joins TRBV29-1 to TRBJ1-1; possibly TRBD1 for D (6 bases). Input material: PBMCs. This CDR3 is CSVGTGKTEAFF. DNA of the CDR3: TGCAGCGTTGGTACAGGGAAAACTGAAGCTTTCTTT.